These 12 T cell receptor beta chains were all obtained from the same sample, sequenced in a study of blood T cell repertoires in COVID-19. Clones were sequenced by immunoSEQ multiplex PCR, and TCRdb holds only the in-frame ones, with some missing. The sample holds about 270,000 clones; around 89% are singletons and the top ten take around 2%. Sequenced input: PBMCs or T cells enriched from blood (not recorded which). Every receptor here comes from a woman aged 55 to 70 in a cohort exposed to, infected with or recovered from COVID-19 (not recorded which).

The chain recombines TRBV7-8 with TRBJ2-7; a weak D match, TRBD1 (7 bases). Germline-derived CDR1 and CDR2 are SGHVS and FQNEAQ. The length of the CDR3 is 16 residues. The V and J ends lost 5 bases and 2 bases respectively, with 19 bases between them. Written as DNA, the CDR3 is TGTGCCAGCAGCCCAAAGGGGGCGGGAAGGACCTACGAGCAGTACTTC. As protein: CASSPKGAGRTYEQYF. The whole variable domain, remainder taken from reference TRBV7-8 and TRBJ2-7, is GAGVSQSPRYKVAKRGQDVALRCDPISGHVSLFWYQQALGQGPEFLTYFQNEAQLDKSGLPSDRFFAERPEGSVSTLKIQRTQQEDSAVYLCASSPKGAGRTYEQYFGPGTRLTVT.

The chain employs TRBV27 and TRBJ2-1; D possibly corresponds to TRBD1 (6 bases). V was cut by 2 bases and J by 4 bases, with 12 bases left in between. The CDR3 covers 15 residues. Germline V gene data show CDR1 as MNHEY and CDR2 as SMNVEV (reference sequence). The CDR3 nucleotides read TGTGCCAGCAGTTTAAGGGACAAGGGGTACAATGAGCAGTTCTTC. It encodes CASSLRDKGYNEQFF.

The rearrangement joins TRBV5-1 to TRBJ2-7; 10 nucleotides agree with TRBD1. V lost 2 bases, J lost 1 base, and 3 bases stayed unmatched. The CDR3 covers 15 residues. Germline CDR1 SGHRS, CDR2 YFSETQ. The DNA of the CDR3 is TGCGCCAGCAGCTTCGGACAGGGGGGGTCCTACGAGCAGTACTTC. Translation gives CASSFGQGGSYEQYF. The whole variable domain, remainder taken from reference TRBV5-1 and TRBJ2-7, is KAGVTQTPRYLIKTRGQQVTLSCSPISGHRSVSWYQQTPGQGLQFLFEYFSETQRNKGNFPGRFSGRQFSNSRSEMNVSTLELGDSALYLCASSFGQGGSYEQYFGPGTRLTVT.

CDR3 sequence: CASSMGQGSTDTQYF. DNA for the CDR3: TGTGCCAGCAGCATGGGACAGGGGAGCACAGATACGCAGTATTTT. The chain is built from TRBV5-4 and TRBJ2-3, with 10 bases fitting TRBD1. Per the germline V gene, CDR1 is SGHNT and CDR2 is YYREEE (reference sequence). The CDR3 contains 15 residues. V shed 4 bases, J shed 0 bases, and the junction held 2 bases outside the gene matches.

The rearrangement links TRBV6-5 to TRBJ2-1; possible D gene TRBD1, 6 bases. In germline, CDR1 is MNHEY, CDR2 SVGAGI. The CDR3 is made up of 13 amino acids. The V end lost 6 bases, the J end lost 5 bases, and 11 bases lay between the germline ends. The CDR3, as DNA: TGTGCCAGCAGCCGACAGGTTAACAATGAGCAGTTCTTC. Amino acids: CASSRQVNNEQFF.

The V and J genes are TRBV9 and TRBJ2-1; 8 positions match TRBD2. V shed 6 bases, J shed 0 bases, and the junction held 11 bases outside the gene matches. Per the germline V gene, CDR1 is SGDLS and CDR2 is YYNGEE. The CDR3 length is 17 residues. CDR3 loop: CASTGGVSPSSYNEQFF. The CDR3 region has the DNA TGTGCCAGCACCGGGGGGGTCTCCCCAAGCTCCTACAATGAGCAGTTCTTC.

The CDR3 spells CATSRDTKNYGYTF. CDR3 nucleotides: TGTGCCACCAGCCGGGACACAAAAAACTATGGCTACACCTTC. This chain uses TRBV24-1 with TRBJ1-2, with TRBD1 as a possible D gene (6 bases). The CDR3 is made up of 14 amino acids. Germline loops: CDR1 KGHDR, CDR2 SFDVKD. V was pared by 7 bases and J by 2 bases, with 13 bases between.

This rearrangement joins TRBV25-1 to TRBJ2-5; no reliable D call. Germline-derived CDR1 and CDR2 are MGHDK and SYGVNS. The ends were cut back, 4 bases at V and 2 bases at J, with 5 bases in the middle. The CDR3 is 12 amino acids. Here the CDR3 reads CASSVRQETQYF. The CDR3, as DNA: TGTGCCAGCAGTGTCCGGCAAGAGACCCAGTACTTC.

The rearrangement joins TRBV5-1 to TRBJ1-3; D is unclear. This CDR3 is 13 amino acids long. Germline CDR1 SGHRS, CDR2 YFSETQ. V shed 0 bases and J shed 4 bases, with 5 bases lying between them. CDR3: CASSLDPGNTIYF. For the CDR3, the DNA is TGCGCCAGCAGCTTGGATCCGGGAAACACCATATATTTT.

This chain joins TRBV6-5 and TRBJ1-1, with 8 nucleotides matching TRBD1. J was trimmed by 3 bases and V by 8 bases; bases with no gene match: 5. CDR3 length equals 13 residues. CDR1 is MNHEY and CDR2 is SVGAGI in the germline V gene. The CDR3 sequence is CASRRGLYTEAFF. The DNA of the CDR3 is TGTGCCAGCCGCAGGGGGCTGTACACTGAAGCTTTCTTT.

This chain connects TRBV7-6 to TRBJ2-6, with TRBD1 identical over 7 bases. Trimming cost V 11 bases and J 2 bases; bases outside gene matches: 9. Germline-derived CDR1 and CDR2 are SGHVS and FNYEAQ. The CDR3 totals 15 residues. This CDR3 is CALGGAGAGANVLTF. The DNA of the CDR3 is TGTGCCCTAGGGGGCGCAGGGGCTGGGGCCAACGTCCTGACTTTC.

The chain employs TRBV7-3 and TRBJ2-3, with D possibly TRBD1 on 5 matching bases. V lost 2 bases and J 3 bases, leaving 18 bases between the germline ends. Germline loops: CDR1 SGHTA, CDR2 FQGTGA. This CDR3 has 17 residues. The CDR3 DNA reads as TGTGCCAGCAGCTTACTTGGGGCAGGGTCGAGAACAGATACGCAGTATTTT. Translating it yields CASSLLGAGSRTDTQYF.